One and the same sample provided the 14 T cell receptor beta chains below, sequenced in a study of T cell clonality in common variable immunodeficiency. Broader study findings: Reportedly, TCR beta sequences from common variable immunodeficiency showed fewer deletions and N-nucleotide insertions.

No antigen has been identified for these receptors. This table comes from immunoSEQ multiplex PCR, and its TCRdb copy is limited to in-frame clones, with some not included. The sample includes 15,000 to 25,000 clones, none of them occurring once. Sequenced input: peripheral blood mononuclear cells. The origin of the receptors is a human donor with common variable immunodeficiency.

Concerning this clone itself: The CDR3 goes on 3 residues after the read ends, and that part is filled in from the germline J gene. This chain links TRBV7-6 with TRBJ2-3; 12 bases align to TRBD2. Germline V gene data show CDR1 as SGHVS and CDR2 as FNYEAQ. CDR3 length: 16 residues. The V and J ends lost 6 bases and 7 bases, in that order; junction bases with no gene match: 11. The CDR3 reads CASSPPSGGAMNTQYF. CDR3 DNA (partial): TGTGCCAGCAGTCCTCCTAGCGGGGGGGCCATGAATACG.

Turning to this clone: The CDR3 end falls 3 residues outside the read, so it is completed with the germline J gene. The chain combines TRBV19 with TRBJ2-2, with TRBD2 matching 9 bases. V trimming: 8 bases; J trimming: 5 bases; junction bases outside the gene matches: 6. CDR3 length equals 14 residues. In germline, CDR1 is LNHDA, CDR2 SQIVND (reference sequence). The part of the CDR3 DNA that was read is TGTGCCAGTGGACGTAGCGGGAGAACCGGGGAG. This gives the protein CASGRSGRTGE. The whole CDR3 region reads CASGRSGRTGELFF. The full variable domain, in which reference TRBV19 and TRBJ2-2 provide the parts outside the CDR3, is DGGITQSPKYLFRKEGQNVTLSCEQNLNHDAMYWYRQDPGQGLRLIYYSQIVNDFQKGDIAEGYSVSREKKESFPLTVTSAQKNPTAFYLCASGRSGRTGELFFGEGSRLTVL.

Note on this clone: The sequence runs out 3 residues before the end of the CDR3; the remainder is reconstructed from the germline J gene. This chain connects TRBV19 to TRBJ2-6; TRBD1 aligns across 7 bases. CDR1 and CDR2 from the germline V gene are LNHDA and SQIVND (reference sequence). CDR3 length: 19 residues. V was clipped by 6 bases and J by 2 bases; unmatched bases: 16. The CDR3 protein is CASSAPTGRVPTGANVLTF. The DNA read from the CDR3 is TGTGCCAGTAGCGCCCCGACAGGGAGAGTTCCTACTGGGGCCAACGTC. Filled out from reference TRBV19 and TRBJ2-6, the complete variable domain reads DGGITQSPKYLFRKEGQNVTLSCEQNLNHDAMYWYRQDPGQGLRLIYYSQIVNDFQKGDIAEGYSVSREKKESFPLTVTSAQKNPTAFYLCASSAPTGRVPTGANVLTFGAGSRLTVL.

Concerning this clone itself: The read terminates 3 residues ahead of where the CDR3 ends, so the germline J gene completes it. V gene TRBV7-9 combines with J gene TRBJ1-1; D call uncertain. The V end lost 1 base, the J end lost 1 base, and 10 bases lay between the germline ends. In germline, CDR1 is SEHNR, CDR2 FQNEAQ (reference sequence). CDR3 size: 15 residues. Partial CDR3 DNA: TGTGCCAGCAGCTTAGTTGGCAGAAAGAACACTGAA. Protein product: CASSLVGRKNTE. The full CDR3 sequence reads CASSLVGRKNTEAFF.

The sample holds a few counts of this clone. The read finishes 3 residues shy of the CDR3 end, and the germline J gene is used to complete it. V and J are TRBV5-1 and TRBJ2-1; TRBD2 aligns across 11 bases. The length of the CDR3 is 16 residues. From germline, CDR1 is SGHRS and CDR2 YFSETQ. V lost 3 bases to trimming and J lost 9 bases; unmatched junction nucleotides: 11. The sequenced CDR3 bases are TGCGCCAGCAGCTGGGGTAGCGGGGGGGCCTTTTCTGAG. Amino acid sequence: CASSWGSGGAFSE. The entire CDR3 sequence reads CASSWGSGGAFSEQFF.

This clone was found a few times. The read terminates 3 residues ahead of where the CDR3 ends, so the germline J gene completes it. The chain employs TRBV7-9 and TRBJ1-2, with 7 bases aligning to TRBD1. Germline CDR1 reads SEHNR; CDR2 reads FQNEAQ (reference sequence). With 8 bases clipped from V and 1 base from J, the junction kept 10 bases outside the gene matches. This CDR3 has 15 amino acids. CDR3 DNA, as far as it was read: TGTGCCAGCCAGACAGGGAACTTTGATAACTATGGC. Protein product: CASQTGNFDNYG. The complete CDR3 reads CASQTGNFDNYGYTF.

This clone came up many times. The CDR3 goes on 3 residues after the read ends, and that part is filled in from the germline J gene. The chain uses TRBV5-1 and TRBJ1-1; D not resolved. V gave up 2 bases and J gave up 3 bases, with 11 bases separating them. Per the germline V gene, CDR1 is SGHRS and CDR2 is YFSETQ. There are 14 residues in the CDR3. CDR3 DNA (partial): TGCGCCAGCAGCTTCCGAGAGCTGTACACTGAA. Amino acids: CASSFRELYTE. The whole CDR3 sequence is CASSFRELYTEAFF.

This clone has a handful of counts. The read terminates 3 residues before the CDR3 end, so the remaining end is supplied by the germline J gene. The V gene is TRBV19, the J gene TRBJ2-7; D tentatively reads TRBD1 or TRBD2 (6 bases each). This CDR3 spans 15 amino acids. Per germline, CDR1 LNHDA and CDR2 SQIVND (reference sequence). V was trimmed by 3 bases and J by 3 bases, leaving 15 bases between them. CDR3 sequence reads: CASSIGGEGGYEQYF. The CDR3 DNA, read in part, is TGTGCCAGTAGTATTGGGGGCGAGGGAGGCTACGAG.

In the case of this clone: The read falls 3 residues short of the CDR3 end, and the missing part is taken from the germline J gene. This chain uses TRBV19 with TRBJ2-2, with D perhaps matching TRBD2 (6 bases). Trimming cost V 2 bases and J 1 base, with 11 bases left between them. The CDR3 has 16 residues. Looked up from germline, CDR1 is LNHDA and CDR2 is SQIVND (reference sequence). CDR3 in amino acids: CASSIIAAGNTGELFF. The CDR3 DNA, read in part, is TGTGCCAGTAGTATAATAGCGGCTGGGAACACCGGGGAG.

In its sample, this clone was seen a few times. The part of the CDR3 DNA that was read is TGTGCCAGCAGCTTGGGAGTGTTAGGGTCC. Its translation: CASSLGVLGS. The whole CDR3 is CASSLGVLGSYTF. The rearrangement joins TRBV5-6 to TRBJ1-2; the D is unclear. Read sequence stops 3 residues before the CDR3 end, and the germline J gene provides the missing end. CDR1 is SGHDT and CDR2 is YYEEEE in the germline V gene. The CDR3 has 13 amino acids.

This clone came up many times. Incomplete CDR3 DNA: TGCAGCGTGATGGGACTGATGAACACTGAA. Protein sequence: CSVMGLMNTE. The whole CDR3 sequence is CSVMGLMNTEAFF. The chain links TRBV29-1 to TRBJ1-1, with TRBD1 as a possible D gene (5 bases). With the read ending 3 residues before the CDR3 end, the germline J gene is used to fill in that end. V lost 6 bases and J lost 0, with 11 bases in between. The CDR3 length is 13 residues. Per germline, CDR1 SQVTM and CDR2 ANQGSEA.

This clone was recorded many times. The observed sequence ends 3 residues before the CDR3 terminus, with the missing tail filled in from the germline J gene. The chain uses TRBV30 and TRBJ2-5, with a weak D call TRBD1 (6 bases). The CDR3 sequence is 13 residues long. V was cut by 4 bases and J by 4 bases, with 13 bases left in between. The germline V gene has CDR1 GTSNPN and CDR2 SVGIG (reference sequence). CDR3 DNA (partial): TGTGCCTGGAATCAGGGGTTTTTAGAGACC. This sequence encodes CAWNQGFLET. The whole CDR3 sequence is CAWNQGFLETQYF.

With regard to this clone: The read halts 3 residues ahead of the CDR3 end, with the missing end drawn from the germline J gene. The chain uses TRBV6-2 or TRBV6-3 and TRBJ2-3; 11 bases agree with TRBD2. V trimming: 3 bases; J trimming: 6 bases; junction bases outside the gene matches: 8. This CDR3 region has 16 residues. The germline V gene has CDR1 MNHEY and CDR2 SVGEGT. The CDR3 is CASSYRASGRSDTQYF. The CDR3 DNA, read in part, is TGTGCCAGCAGTTATCGGGCTAGCGGGAGGAGTGATACG.

This clone was seen many times. The CDR3 end falls 3 residues outside the read, so it is completed with the germline J gene. V gene TRBV12-3 or TRBV12-4 combines with J gene TRBJ1-2; 10 nucleotides line up with TRBD1. With 6 bases clipped from V and 0 bases from J, the junction kept 4 bases outside the gene matches. The CDR3 runs 15 residues. CDR3 loop: CASRGTGDTNYGYTF. CDR3 bases read: TGTGCCAGCAGAGGGACAGGGGATACTAACTATGGC.